This is a list of T cell receptor beta chains from one sample in a study of shared clonotypes between healthy human individuals. Method: immunoSEQ multiplex PCR; TCRdb's copy keeps in-frame clones and lacks some. The sample holds 2 million to 2.5 million clones; around 93% are singletons and the top ten take 0.37%. The sequenced sample consisted of naive CD4+ T cells from PBMCs. The receptor source for this set is a man aged 18 to 30 in good health. Some clones in this sample may be carry-over from other donors' samples. Each CDR3 is given with its conserved first and last residue. Each record gives: J gene, D gene, V gene, clone size, CDR3 protein, CDR3 DNA. A D gene is named only where the DNA matches it firmly. Clone size, where shown, is once, few, many, or a class for clones that have expanded.

TRBJ2-1,.,TRBV7-9,.,CASSLVGGNEQFF,TGTGCCAGCAGCTTAGTGGGGGGCAATGAGCAGTTCTTC
TRBJ2-1,.,TRBV14,.,CASSQDRGGNYNEQFF,TGTGCCAGCAGCCAAGATAGGGGCGGGAACTACAATGAGCAGTTCTTC
TRBJ2-3,.,TRBV9,once,CASSWGEVANGDTQYF,TGTGCCAGCAGCTGGGGGGAGGTGGCCAACGGGGATACGCAGTATTTT
TRBJ1-5,TRBD1,TRBV4-2,.,CASSQGQGVFQPQHF,TGTGCCAGCAGCCAGGGCCAGGGGGTCTTTCAGCCCCAGCATTTT
TRBJ2-1,.,TRBV18,.,CAIRGNEQFF,TGTGCCATCCGGGGGAATGAGCAGTTCTTC
TRBJ1-1,.,TRBV7-2,.,CASSRSRNTEAFF,TGTGCCAGCAGCCGAAGTAGGAACACTGAAGCTTTCTTT
TRBJ1-3,.,TRBV5-1,once,CATHTDITGNTIYF,TGCGCCACCCACACCGATATAACTGGAAACACCATATATTTT
TRBJ2-3,TRBD1,TRBV30,.,CAWSAFTGADTQYF,TGTGCCTGGAGTGCCTTTACAGGGGCAGATACGCAGTATTTT
TRBJ2-7,.,TRBV28,.,CASSVVAYEQYF,TGTGCCAGCAGTGTGGTAGCCTACGAGCAGTACTTC
TRBJ2-1,TRBD2,TRBV30,.,CAWSVGTSGYNEQFF,TGTGCCTGGAGTGTTGGGACTAGCGGTTACAATGAGCAGTTCTTC
TRBJ1-4,.,TRBV30,.,CAWSPSGEKLFF,TGTGCCTGGTCCCCTTCAGGAGAAAAACTGTTTTTT